These T cell receptor beta chains were read from a single sample in a study of T cell responses to AZD1222 COVID-19 vaccine. Produced via immunoSEQ multiplex PCR; TCRdb's table is partial and in-frame only. This table holds approximately 85,000 clones, 80% to 90% found once. This sample comprised peripheral blood, obtained on day 0 of AZD1222 vaccination. These receptors were obtained from an adult in good health. Both conserved end residues are part of each CDR3. D genes are given only for firm matches. Clone size is shown for a subset of rows, as once, few, many or a class of expanded clone.

V | size | D | CDR3
TRBV30 | - | - | CAWSPGAGGYTF
TRBV27 | - | TRBD1 | CASSLDRVTSTEAFF
TRBV7-2 | once | - | CASSPTEQPNEKLFF
TRBV2 | - | TRBD1 | CASSATGGNQPQHF
TRBV29-1 | - | - | CSVGNTGHNEKLFF
TRBV5-1 | - | - | CASSSPEARNEQFF
TRBV24-1 | once | TRBD1 | CATSDFRQGAYQETQYF
TRBV29-1 | - | - | CSITSSGNTIYF
TRBV19 | - | - | CASSRGQDYNEQFF
TRBV5-1 | - | - | CASSFDREGNEQFF
TRBV7-8 | - | TRBD2 | CASSLPGGGQETQYF
TRBV28 | - | - | CASSFSRTGSYNSPLHF
TRBV6-5 | - | TRBD2 | CASSFITGTSNNEQFF
TRBV19 | - | - | CASSGSRKAVGNTEAFF
TRBV5-1 | once | - | CASSSGGGSNQPQHF
TRBV18 | - | TRBD1 | CASSPPDRGPSPLHF
TRBV6-5 | once | TRBD1 | CASRTGIASNQPQHF
TRBV24-1 | - | - | CATSDSGDRGQPQHF
TRBV11-3 | - | TRBD1 | CASSLGDRDYNEQFF
TRBV11-2 | once | - | CASSLGSSTSTDTQYF
TRBV18 | - | - | CASSPGYVSTDTQYF
TRBV10-3 | - | - | CAMRTEQETQYF
TRBV28 | - | - | CASSFVGTSTDTQYF
TRBV27 | - | - | CASSLLAGNYEQYF
TRBV30 | - | TRBD1 | CAWGRGTGTYEQYF
TRBV10-1 | few | - | CASSESLETTKNIQYF
TRBV15 | - | TRBD2 | CATSRDRGGTSGRDTQYF
TRBV6-5 | - | TRBD1 | CASTPVGQGTEAFF
TRBV6-2/TRBV6-3 | - | - | CASSYPRTNTGELFF
TRBV18 | - | TRBD1 | CASSLSGQGNSPLHF
TRBV15 | - | - | CATSRGAGRGKLAGELFF
TRBV15 | - | - | CATSRDPGYNTGELFF
TRBV5-1 | - | - | CASSLLEGTGNTIYF
TRBV7-8 | - | TRBD1 | CASSSGTGVKNIQYF
TRBV5-4 | - | TRBD1 | CASSQDRDQPQHF
TRBV5-1 | - | - | CASSSGGGNYGYTF
TRBV7-9 | - | - | CASSLWDRYSGNTIYF
TRBV6-5 | - | - | CASSLGTDGNTIYF
TRBV19 | medium-sized | TRBD1 | CATGAVEQYF
TRBV23-1 | - | TRBD1 | CASSQYPGQGALNAYEQYF
TRBV7-9 | - | TRBD1 | CASSTGDRGLETQYF
TRBV4-2 | once | TRBD2 | CASSQAGGAGRADTQYF
TRBV19 | - | - | CASSSTGPETQYF
TRBV3-1/TRBV3-2 | few | - | CASSQDVHPTDTQYF
TRBV10-3 | - | - | CAITKTEDTGELFF
TRBV5-1 | - | TRBD1 | CASSLEGQGHQETQYF
TRBV28 | - | TRBD1 | CASSPLGTGGGNQPQHF
TRBV24-1 | - | - | CATSAGGANEKLFF
TRBV2 | - | TRBD1 | CASRRGEGEKLFF
TRBV6-5 | - | - | CASNTGPRGPYEQYF
TRBV10-2 | - | TRBD1 | CASSAAGGMGQPQHF
TRBV19 | - | - | CASTLPDRNTEAFF
TRBV24-1 | - | TRBD2 | CATSDPQRDTGELFF
TRBV28 | once | - | CASSSPGRNEQFF
TRBV28 | once | - | CASSQTGPANYGYTF